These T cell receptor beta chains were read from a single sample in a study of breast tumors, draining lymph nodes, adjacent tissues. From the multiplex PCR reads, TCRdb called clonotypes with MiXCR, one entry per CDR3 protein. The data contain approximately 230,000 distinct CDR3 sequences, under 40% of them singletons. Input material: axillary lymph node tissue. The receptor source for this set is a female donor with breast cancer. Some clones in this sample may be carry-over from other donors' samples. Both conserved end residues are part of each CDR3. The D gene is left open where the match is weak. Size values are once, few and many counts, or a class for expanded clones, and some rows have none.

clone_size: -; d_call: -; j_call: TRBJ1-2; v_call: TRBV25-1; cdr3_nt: -; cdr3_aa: CACSARVGQYGYTF
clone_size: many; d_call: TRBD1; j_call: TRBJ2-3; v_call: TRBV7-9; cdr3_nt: TGTGCCAGCAGCTCCCGGGACAGGGATATTTATACGCAGTATTTT; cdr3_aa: CASSSRDRDIYTQYF
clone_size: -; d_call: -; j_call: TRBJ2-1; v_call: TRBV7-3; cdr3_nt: TGTGCCAGCAGCTTATTCGGCAGCGGCTCCTACAATGAGCAGTTCTTC; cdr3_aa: CASSLFGSGSYNEQFF
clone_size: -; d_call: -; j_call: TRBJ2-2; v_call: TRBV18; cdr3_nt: TGTGCCAGCTCACTGCGGAGTGGGGAGCTGTTTTTT; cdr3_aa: CASSLRSGELFF
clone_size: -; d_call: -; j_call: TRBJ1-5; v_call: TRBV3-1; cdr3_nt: TGTGCCAGCAGCCAAGATTCGGGGTTTAGCAATCAGCCCCAGCATTTT; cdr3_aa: CASSQDSGFSNQPQHF
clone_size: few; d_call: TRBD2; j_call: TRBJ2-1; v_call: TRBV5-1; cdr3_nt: TGCGCCAGCAGCTCTGGACCGGGACTAGCGGGATACAATGAGCAGTTCTTC; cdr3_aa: CASSSGPGLAGYNEQFF
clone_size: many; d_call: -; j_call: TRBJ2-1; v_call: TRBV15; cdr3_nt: TGTGCCACCAGCACCGGACAGACGAGCTCCTACAATGAGCAGTTCTTC; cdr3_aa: CATSTGQTSSYNEQFF
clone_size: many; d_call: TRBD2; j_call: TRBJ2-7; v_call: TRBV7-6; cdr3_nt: TGTGCCAGCAGCTTACGGCGTTCGGGGGGGTCGTACGAGCAGTACTTC; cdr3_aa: CASSLRRSGGSYEQYF
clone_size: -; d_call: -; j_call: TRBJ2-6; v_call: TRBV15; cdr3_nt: TGTGCCACCAGCAGGGGAAGCTCTGGGGCCAACGTCCTGACTTTC; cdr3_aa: CATSRGSSGANVLTF
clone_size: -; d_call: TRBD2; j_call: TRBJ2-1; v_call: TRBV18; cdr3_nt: TGTGCCAGCTCACCTACTAGCGGGTTTCCCTCCTACAATGAGCAGTTCTTC; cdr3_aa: CASSPTSGFPSYNEQFF
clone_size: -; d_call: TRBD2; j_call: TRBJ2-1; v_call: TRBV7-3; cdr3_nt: TGTGCCAGCAGCTTAACGATGACTAGCGGGATCGATGAGCAGTTCTTC; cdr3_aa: CASSLTMTSGIDEQFF
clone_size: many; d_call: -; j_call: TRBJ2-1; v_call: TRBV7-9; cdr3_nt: TGTGCCAGCAGCTTAAGCCCCCGGCAGGGCTCCTACAATGAGCAGTTCTTC; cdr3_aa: CASSLSPRQGSYNEQFF
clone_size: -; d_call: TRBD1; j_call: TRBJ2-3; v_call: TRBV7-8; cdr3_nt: TGTGCCAGCAGCTTAGGCAGGGGGCGACCCTATACCCAGTATTTT; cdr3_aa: CASSLGRGRPYTQYF
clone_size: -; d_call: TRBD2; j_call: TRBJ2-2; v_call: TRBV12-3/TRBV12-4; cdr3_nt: TGTGCCAGCAGCGGACTAGCGGGGACTGGTGGGGAGCTGTTTTTT; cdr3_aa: CASSGLAGTGGELFF
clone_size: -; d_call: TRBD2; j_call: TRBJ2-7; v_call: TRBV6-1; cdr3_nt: TGTGCCAGCAGTCACGGCGGGAGCCCCTACGAGCAGTACTTC; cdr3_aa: CASSHGGSPYEQYF
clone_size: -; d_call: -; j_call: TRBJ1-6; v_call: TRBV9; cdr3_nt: TGTGCCAGCAGCGCCCCCGAGGGGTCGAATAATTCACCCCTCCACTTT; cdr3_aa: CASSAPEGSNNSPLHF
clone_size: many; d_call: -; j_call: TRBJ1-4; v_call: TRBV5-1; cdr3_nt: TGCGCCAGCAGCGTAGAGGGCGTAGAACTGTTTTTT; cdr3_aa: CASSVEGVELFF
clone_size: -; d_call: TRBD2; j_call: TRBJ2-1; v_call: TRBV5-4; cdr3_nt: TGTGCCAGCAGCGCGGGACTAGCGGGAGGAAGGAATGAGCAGTTCTTC; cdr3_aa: CASSAGLAGGRNEQFF
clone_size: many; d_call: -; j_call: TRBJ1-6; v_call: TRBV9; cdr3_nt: TGTGCCAGCAGCGTAGATTCCGATTATAATTCACCCCTCCACTTT; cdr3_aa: CASSVDSDYNSPLHF
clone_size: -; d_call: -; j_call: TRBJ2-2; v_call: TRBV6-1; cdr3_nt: TGTGCCAGCATCTATCGGGGGCTCAGCGCGAACACCGGGGAGCTGTTTTTT; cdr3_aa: CASIYRGLSANTGELFF
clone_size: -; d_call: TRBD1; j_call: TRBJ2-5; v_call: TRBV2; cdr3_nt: TGTGCCAGCAGTGTGACAGGGAATCAGCCCCAGTACTTC; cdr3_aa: CASSVTGNQPQYF
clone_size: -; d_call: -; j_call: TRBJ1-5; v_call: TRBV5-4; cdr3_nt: TGTGTCGGAACAGATAGCAATCAGCCCCAGCATTTT; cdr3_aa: CVGTDSNQPQHF
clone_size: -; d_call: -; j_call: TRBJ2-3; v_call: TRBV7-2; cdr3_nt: TGTGCCAGCCTAGACAGGAGCACAGATACGCAGTATTTT; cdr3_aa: CASLDRSTDTQYF
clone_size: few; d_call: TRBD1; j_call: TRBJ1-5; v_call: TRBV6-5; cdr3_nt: TGTGCCAGCAGTTTGTCAGGGGGTGATCAGCCCCAGCATTTT; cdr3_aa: CASSLSGGDQPQHF
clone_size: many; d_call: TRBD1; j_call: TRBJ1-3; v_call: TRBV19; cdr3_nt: TGTGCCAGTAGTATCAGGGGGCCTGGAAACACCATATATTTT; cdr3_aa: CASSIRGPGNTIYF
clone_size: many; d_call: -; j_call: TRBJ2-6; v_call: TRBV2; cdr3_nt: TGTGCCAGCATCGAGCTTCCCTCTGGGGCCAACGTCCTGACTTTC; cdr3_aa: CASIELPSGANVLTF
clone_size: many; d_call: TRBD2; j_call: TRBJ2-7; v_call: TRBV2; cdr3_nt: TGTGCCAGCAGTGAAGCAGGAGCGGGGGAGTACGAGCAGTACTTC; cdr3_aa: CASSEAGAGEYEQYF
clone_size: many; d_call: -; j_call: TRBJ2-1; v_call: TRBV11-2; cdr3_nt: TGTGCCAGCAGTCGGGAGAGCTCCTACAATGAGCAGTTCTTC; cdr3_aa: CASSRESSYNEQFF
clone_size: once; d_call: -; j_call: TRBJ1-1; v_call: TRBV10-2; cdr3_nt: TGCGCCAGCAGGCCGGGACGTCGGGTGAACACTGAAGCTTTCTTT; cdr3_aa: CASRPGRRVNTEAFF
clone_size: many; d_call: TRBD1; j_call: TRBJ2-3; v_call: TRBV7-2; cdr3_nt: TGTGCCAGCAGCGGACGGGACAGGGTAGCAGATACGCAGTATTTT; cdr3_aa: CASSGRDRVADTQYF
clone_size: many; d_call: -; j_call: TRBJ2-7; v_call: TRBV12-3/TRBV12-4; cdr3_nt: TGTGCCAGCAGTTTATATAGGGTTGGGGAGCAGTACTTC; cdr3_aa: CASSLYRVGEQYF
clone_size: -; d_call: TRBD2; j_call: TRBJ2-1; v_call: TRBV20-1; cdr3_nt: TGCAGTGCAGTGGGGGGGGGTCGGCCCAAAAACATTCAGTTCTTC; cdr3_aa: CSAVGGGRPKNIQFF
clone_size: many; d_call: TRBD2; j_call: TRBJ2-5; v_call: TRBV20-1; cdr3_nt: TGCAGTGCTAGAGAACCTAGCGGGAGAAGTAGAGAGACCCAGTACTTC; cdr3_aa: CSAREPSGRSRETQYF
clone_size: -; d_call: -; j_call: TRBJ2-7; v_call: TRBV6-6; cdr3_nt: TGTGCCAGCAGTCACGCCCGGGAGTACGAGCAGTACTTC; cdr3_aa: CASSHAREYEQYF
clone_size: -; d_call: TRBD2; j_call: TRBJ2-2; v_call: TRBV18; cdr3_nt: TGTGCCAGCTCACCGCGGACTAGCGGGAAGAACACCGGGGAGCTGTTTTTT; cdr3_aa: CASSPRTSGKNTGELFF
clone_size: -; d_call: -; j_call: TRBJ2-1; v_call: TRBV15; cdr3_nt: TGTGCCACCAGCAGAGATCGGGGGAGAGATGAGCAGTTCTTC; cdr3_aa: CATSRDRGRDEQFF
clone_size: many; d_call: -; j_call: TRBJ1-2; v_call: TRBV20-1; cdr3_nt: TGCAGTGCTAGAGACGGCCGAAACTATGGCTACACCTTC; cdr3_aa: CSARDGRNYGYTF
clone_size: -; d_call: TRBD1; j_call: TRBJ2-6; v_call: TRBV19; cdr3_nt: TGTGCCAGTAGTGGGGGACAGGGAAGACTTGGGGCCAACGTCCTGACTTTC; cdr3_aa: CASSGGQGRLGANVLTF
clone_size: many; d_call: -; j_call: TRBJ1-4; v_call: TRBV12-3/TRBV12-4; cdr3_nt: TGTGCCAGCAGTTTAGCGTTGTTCGAGAAACTGTTTTTT; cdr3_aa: CASSLALFEKLFF
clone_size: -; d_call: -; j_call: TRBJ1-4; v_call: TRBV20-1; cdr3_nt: TGCAGTGCTGGGGACGAGAATGAAAAACTGTTTTTT; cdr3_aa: CSAGDENEKLFF
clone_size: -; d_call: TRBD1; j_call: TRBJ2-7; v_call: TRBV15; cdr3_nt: TGTGCCACCAGCAGAAATCGGGACAGTAAAGCCGGAGAGCAGTACTTC; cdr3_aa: CATSRNRDSKAGEQYF
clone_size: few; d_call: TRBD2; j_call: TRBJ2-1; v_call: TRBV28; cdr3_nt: TGTGCCAGCAGCCCGACTAGCGGCGACTACAATGAGCAGTTCTTC; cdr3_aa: CASSPTSGDYNEQFF
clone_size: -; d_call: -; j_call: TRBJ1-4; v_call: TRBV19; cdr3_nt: TGTGCCAGTACCAATGAAAAACTGTTTTTT; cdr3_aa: CASTNEKLFF
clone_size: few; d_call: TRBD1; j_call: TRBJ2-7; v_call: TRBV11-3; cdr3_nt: TGTGCCAGCAGCTCCCGGGACAGGGCGCGCGAGCAGTACTTC; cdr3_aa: CASSSRDRAREQYF
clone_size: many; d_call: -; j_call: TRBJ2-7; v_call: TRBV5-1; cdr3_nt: TGCGCCAGCAGCTTCACCGAGCTCTCCTACGAGCAGTACTTC; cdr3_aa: CASSFTELSYEQYF
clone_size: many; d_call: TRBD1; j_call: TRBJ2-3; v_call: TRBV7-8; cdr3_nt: TGTGCCAGCAGAGGACAGGCCACAGATACGCAGTATTTT; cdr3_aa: CASRGQATDTQYF
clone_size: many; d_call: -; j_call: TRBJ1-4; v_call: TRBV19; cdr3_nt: TGTGCCAGTACAGTGACCCCCGGAGGAAAACTGTTTTTT; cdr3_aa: CASTVTPGGKLFF
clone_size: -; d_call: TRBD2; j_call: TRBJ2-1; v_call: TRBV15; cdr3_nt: TGTGCCACCGGGCTAGCGGGGACCCATGAGCAGTTCTTC; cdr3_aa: CATGLAGTHEQFF
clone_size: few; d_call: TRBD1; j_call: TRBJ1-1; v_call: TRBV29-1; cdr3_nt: TGCAGCGTGAGGACAGGCATGAACACTGAAGCTTTCTTT; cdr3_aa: CSVRTGMNTEAFF
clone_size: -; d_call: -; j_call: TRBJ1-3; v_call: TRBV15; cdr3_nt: TGTGCCACCAGCAGGGGGACTAGCGACATAGGAAACACCATATATTTT; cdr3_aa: CATSRGTSDIGNTIYF
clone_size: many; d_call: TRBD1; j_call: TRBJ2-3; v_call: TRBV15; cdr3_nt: TGTGCCACCAGCAGGGGGGCGGGACAGGGGTCAGATACGCAGTATTTT; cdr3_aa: CATSRGAGQGSDTQYF
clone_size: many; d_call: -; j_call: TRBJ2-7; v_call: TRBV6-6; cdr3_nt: TGTGCCAGCAGCGCCGGTCGGTACGAGCAGTACTTC; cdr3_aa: CASSAGRYEQYF
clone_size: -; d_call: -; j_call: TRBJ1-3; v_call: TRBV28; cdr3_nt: TGTGCCAGCAGTAGCAGAACCTCTGGAAGCACCATATATTTT; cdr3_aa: CASSSRTSGSTIYF
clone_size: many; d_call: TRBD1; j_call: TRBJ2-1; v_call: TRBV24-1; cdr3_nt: TGTGCCACCAGTGATCCACAGGGGGCCGCTACAAATGAGCAGTTCTTC; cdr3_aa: CATSDPQGAATNEQFF